Below are 21 T cell receptor beta chains sequenced from a single sample in a study of T cells in Graves' hyperthyroidism and ophthalmopathy. The source material, RNA transcripts, was used to amplify TCR beta CDR3 regions. HTBI primers were employed in a first-round RT-PCR of the TCR CDR3. TCRdb reprocessed the multiplex PCR reads via MiXCR and lists one record per CDR3 protein. The profile shows about 640,000 distinct CDR3 sequences, less than 25% of them singletons. Material: blood. These receptors all come from a man aged 30 to 45 with Graves' ophthalmopathy.

CDR3 region: CATSDPGGEQYF. CDR3 nucleotide sequence: TGTGCCACCAGTGACCCCGGGGGCGAGCAGTACTTC. The rearrangement joins TRBV24-1 to TRBJ2-7; D possibly corresponds to TRBD2 (6 bases). Germline CDR1 is KGHDR and CDR2 is SFDVKD. The CDR3 contains 12 residues. The V and J ends lost 4 bases and 6 bases respectively, with 9 bases between them.

This clonotype was counted many times. The chain joins TRBV28 to TRBJ2-1; D is unclear. V lost 4 bases, J lost 10 bases, and 11 bases lay in between. The germline V gene has CDR1 MDHEN and CDR2 SYDVKM. The CDR3 extends over 12 amino acids. In DNA, the CDR3 is TGTGCCAGCAGTTCGGCGGCTTGGGAGCAGTTCTTC. It specifies CASSSAAWEQFF.

The rearrangement joins TRBV6-6 to TRBJ1-4; TRBD1 is a possible D gene (5 bases). With 1 base removed from V and 8 bases from J, the gap between germline ends came to 8 bases. The germline CDR1 and CDR2 sequences are MNHNY and SVGAGI (reference sequence). This CDR3 comprises 13 residues. The CDR3 DNA reads as TGTGCCAGCAGTTACTTCGGGGACGAAAAACTGTTTTTT. As protein: CASSYFGDEKLFF.

The sample holds many counts of this clonotype. The V gene is TRBV7-8, the J gene TRBJ1-1; D uncertain. Deletions cut 3 bases from V and 2 bases from J, with 7 bases between. CDR3 length: 13 amino acids. CDR1 is SGHVS, CDR2 FQNEAQ, per germline. The chain's CDR3 is CASSFQVNTEAFF. The DNA of the CDR3 is TGTGCCAGCAGCTTCCAGGTAAACACTGAAGCTTTCTTT.

This clonotype came up a few times. V gene TRBV28 combines with J gene TRBJ2-2; a weak D match, TRBD2 (5 bases). The V gene lost 6 bases and the J gene lost 8 bases, with 10 bases spanning the gap. The CDR3 has 12 residues. Per germline, CDR1 MDHEN and CDR2 SYDVKM. This CDR3 reads CASRRAQGELFF. The CDR3 DNA reads as TGTGCCAGCAGGAGGGCCCAGGGGGAGCTGTTTTTT.

This clonotype occurred a few times. CDR3 in amino acids: CAISSLGTGELFF. DNA of the CDR3: TGTGCCATATCCAGTCTTGGCACCGGGGAGCTGTTTTTT. The chain carries TRBV10-3 and TRBJ2-2; D is unclear. The CDR3 is 13 residues long. CDR1 and CDR2 from the germline V gene are ENHRY and SYGVKD. V dropped 9 bases and J dropped 4 bases, with 12 bases sitting between them.

The gene calls are TRBV6-2 or TRBV6-3 and TRBJ2-7, with 7 nucleotides matching TRBD1. V lost 7 bases and J lost 4; bases outside the gene matches: 4. Germline loops: CDR1 MNHEY, CDR2 SVGEGT. The CDR3 is 12 amino acids. The CDR3 coding sequence is TGTGCCAGCACCCAGACAGGGTACGAGCAGTACTTC. The encoded protein is CASTQTGYEQYF.

V and J are TRBV6-1 and TRBJ2-7; no clear D gene. Germline V gene data show CDR1 as MNHNS and CDR2 as SASEGT. V dropped 8 bases and J dropped 0 bases, with 11 bases sitting between them. CDR3 length equals 13 residues. The CDR3 sequence: CASSPVNSYEQYF. The CDR3 DNA reads as TGTGCCAGCTCCCCGGTAAACTCCTACGAGCAGTACTTC.

This clonotype was detected only once. The chain links TRBV7-9 to TRBJ1-1; no reliable D call. Germline assignment: CDR1 SEHNR and CDR2 FQNEAQ (reference sequence). The CDR3 length is 16 residues. V dropped 1 base and J dropped 7 bases, with 19 bases sitting between them. The CDR3 coding sequence is TGTGCCAGCAGCTTAGACCGACCAAGAAGGGAGGGTGAAGCTTTCTTT. Protein: CASSLDRPRREGEAFF.

This chain joins TRBV6-5 and TRBJ1-3, with 7 bases aligning to TRBD1. Germline CDR1 MNHEY, CDR2 SVGAGI. CDR3 length: 17 amino acids. The trim removed 0 bases at V and 2 bases at J, leaving 7 bases unmatched. The CDR3 nucleotides are TGTGCCAGCAGTTACTCAAACGACAGGGTAGCTGGAAACACCATATATTTT. It translates to CASSYSNDRVAGNTIYF.

This clonotype was picked up a small number of times. CDR3 nucleotides: TGTGCCAGCAGCCAAGATCTGTCAGGTCGGTTCGAGCAGTACTTC. This encodes CASSQDLSGRFEQYF. The chain has TRBV7-2 and TRBJ2-7; no clear D gene. The germline V and J ends were trimmed by 5 bases and 6 bases, with 20 bases remaining between them. Germline CDR1 is SGHTA and CDR2 is FQGNSA. This CDR3 contains 15 residues.

The sample holds a few counts of this clonotype. This rearrangement joins TRBV6-1 to TRBJ2-2; 7 positions match TRBD2. The ends lost 7 bases at V and 5 bases at J; junction bases unmatched: 7. This CDR3 region has 14 residues. Germline V lookup: CDR1 MNHNS, CDR2 SASEGT. In DNA, the CDR3 is TGTGCCAGCATTAGGACTAGTGGAACCGGGGAGCTGTTTTTT. Its translation is CASIRTSGTGELFF.

J is TRBJ1-2 and V is TRBV9; D unresolved. CDR3 size: 14 residues. V was trimmed by 4 bases and J by 5 bases, leaving 15 bases between them. The germline CDR1 and CDR2 sequences are SGDLS and YYNGEE. The CDR3 DNA is TGTGCCAGCAGCCCTCGTGAAGACACATATGGCTACACCTTC. Protein sequence: CASSPREDTYGYTF.

This clonotype appeared a few times. The chain is built from TRBV6-1 and TRBJ1-1; D possibly corresponds to TRBD1 (5 bases). The germline CDR1 and CDR2 sequences are MNHNS and SASEGT. The CDR3 sequence is 15 residues long. Trimming shortened V by 5 bases and J by 8 bases, and 21 bases separated the two germline ends. The CDR3 DNA is TGTGCCAGCAGTTCGAGTGACAGCCCCGTCTGGGAAGCTTTCTTT. Amino acid sequence: CASSSSDSPVWEAFF.

This clonotype was counted at least ten times. The V gene is TRBV2, the J gene TRBJ1-2; tentative D call: TRBD1 (5 bases). This CDR3 is 18 amino acids long. Per germline, CDR1 SNHLY and CDR2 FYNNEI. Trimming pared 3 bases from V and 6 bases from J, leaving 26 bases between. CDR3 residues: CASSDYSGTDLPTDGYTF. The CDR3 DNA is TGTGCCAGCAGTGACTATTCCGGGACGGACCTTCCGACGGATGGCTACACCTTC.

The rearrangement uses TRBV27 and TRBJ1-2; tentative D call: TRBD1 (6 bases). Germline values: CDR1 MNHEY, CDR2 SMNVEV (reference sequence). The CDR3 has 15 residues. V gave up 5 bases and J gave up 0 bases, with 13 bases separating them. DNA for the CDR3: TGTGCCAGCAGTCCGAACAGGGTAGCTAACTATGGCTACACCTTC. It yields the protein CASSPNRVANYGYTF.

This clonotype was seen at least ten times. The CDR3 here is CASSFWGTEAFF. The CDR3, as DNA: TGTGCCAGCAGTTTTTGGGGGACTGAAGCTTTCTTT. This chain links TRBV12-3 or TRBV12-4 with TRBJ1-1; D possibly corresponds to TRBD1 (5 bases). With 3 bases removed from V and 5 bases from J, the gap between germline ends came to 7 bases. The CDR3 is 12 residues long.

This clonotype was seen ten or more times. The V call is TRBV12-3 or TRBV12-4, the J call TRBJ1-2; perhaps TRBD1 as D (5 bases). The CDR3 has 15 residues. Trimming took off 4 bases at V and 6 bases at J, with 18 bases between the two ends. The DNA of the CDR3 is TGTGCCAGCAGTTCCCCGTTGGGGCTCCGGGATGGCTACACCTTC. The encoded protein is CASSSPLGLRDGYTF.

This clonotype showed up just a few times. The chain joins TRBV25-1 to TRBJ2-1; 10 nucleotides match TRBD2. V gave up 3 bases and J gave up 8 bases; unmatched junction bases: 7. The CDR3 has 15 residues. The germline V gene has CDR1 MGHDK and CDR2 SYGVNS. For the CDR3, the DNA is TGTGCCAGCAGTGATCCTAGCGGGAGCGGGGATGAGCAGTTCTTC. It is translated as CASSDPSGSGDEQFF. Looking up the rest from reference TRBV25-1 and TRBJ2-1 gives the full variable domain: EADIYQTPRYLVIGTGKKITLECSQTMGHDKMYWYQQDPGMELHLIHYSYGVNSTEKGDLSSESTVSRIRTEHFPLTLESARPSHTSQYLCASSDPSGSGDEQFFGPGTRLTVL.

The V and J genes are TRBV27 and TRBJ2-7; D tentatively reads TRBD1 or TRBD2 (5 bases each). V shed 1 base and J shed 0 bases, with 16 bases lying between them. The CDR3 consists of 17 residues. Per the germline V gene, CDR1 is MNHEY and CDR2 is SMNVEV (reference sequence). The CDR3 spells CASSLYGLGTDSYEQYF. The DNA of the CDR3 is TGTGCCAGCAGTTTATACGGTCTGGGGACGGACTCCTACGAGCAGTACTTC.

The genes are TRBV9 and TRBJ2-3; 9 nucleotides align to TRBD2. J gave up 2 bases and V 1 base, and 11 bases lay outside the gene matches. Germline CDR1 is SGDLS and CDR2 is YYNGEE. This CDR3 has 18 residues. The CDR3 region has the DNA TGTGCCAGCAGCGTACCTATTATAGCGGGGGACTACACAGATACGCAGTATTTT. It specifies CASSVPIIAGDYTDTQYF.